This TCR beta chain originates from a study of technical replicates of blood from several donors. The CDR3 sequence is 15 residues long. Germline values: CDR1 SEHNR, CDR2 FQNEAQ (reference sequence). V dropped 5 bases and J dropped 4; count of bases not matched to a gene: 7. Measured with immunoSEQ multiplex PCR; TCRdb has only the in-frame clones, and not every one. The sample carries fewer than 75,000 clones, 85% to 90% recorded once. This TCR came from a human donor in good health. Some clones in this sample may be carry-over from other donors' samples. The chain combines TRBV7-9 with TRBJ2-5; 10 bases are a match to TRBD2. Sequencing was done on a sample of PBMCs. Written as DNA, the CDR3 is TGTGCCAGCAGCCAGGGGGCTAGCGGGGGAGAGACCCAGTACTTC. Protein: CASSQGASGGETQYF.